This T cell receptor beta chain was recorded in a study of blood T cell repertoires in COVID-19. Generated by immunoSEQ multiplex PCR, the TCRdb table keeps only in-frame clones and is missing some. Seen here are hundreds of thousands of clones, around 90% observed once, and the top ten hold about 8.9%. The CDR3 spans 15 residues. Losses at the gene ends were 3 bases for V and 3 bases for J; bases not matched to a gene: 7. Germline-derived CDR1 and CDR2 are DFQATT and SNEGSKA (reference sequence). V and J are TRBV20-1 and TRBJ1-4; 7 bases fit TRBD1. Sequencing used PBMCs or T cells enriched from blood (not recorded which). This receptor was obtained from a woman between 18 and 29 years old who had recovered from COVID-19. The CDR3 DNA sequence: TGCAGTGCTAGTGATACCGGGACAGCTAATGAAAAACTGTTTTTT. Encoded protein: CSASDTGTANEKLFF.